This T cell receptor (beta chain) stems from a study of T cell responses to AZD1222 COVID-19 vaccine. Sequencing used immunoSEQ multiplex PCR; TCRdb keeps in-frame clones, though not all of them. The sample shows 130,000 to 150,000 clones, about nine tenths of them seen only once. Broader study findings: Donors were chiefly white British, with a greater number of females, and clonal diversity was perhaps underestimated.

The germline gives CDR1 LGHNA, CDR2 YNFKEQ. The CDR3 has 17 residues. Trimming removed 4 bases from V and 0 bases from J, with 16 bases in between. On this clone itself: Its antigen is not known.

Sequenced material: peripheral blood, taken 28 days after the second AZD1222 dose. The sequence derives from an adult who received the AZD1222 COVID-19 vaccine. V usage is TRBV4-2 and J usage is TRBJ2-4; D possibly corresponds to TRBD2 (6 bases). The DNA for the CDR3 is TGTGCCAGCAGCCCAGTGGACTACCCCGGAGCCAAAAACATTCAGTACTTC. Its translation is CASSPVDYPGAKNIQYF.